What follows are 26 T cell receptor beta chains derived from one specimen sequenced in a study of blood T cell repertoires in COVID-19. Some clones are missing from TCRdb's copy, which holds only in-frame ones; the method was immunoSEQ multiplex PCR. The data show fewer than 60,000 clones, roughly nine tenths seen once. The sequencing sample was made of peripheral blood. All receptors come from a human donor with acute or convalescent COVID-19. The donor label of this sample is uncertain.

The rearrangement uses TRBV19 and TRBJ1-2, with a tentative D call TRBD1 (6 bases). The V gene lost 7 bases and the J gene lost 5 bases, with 11 bases spanning the gap. This CDR3 comprises 12 residues. Germline CDR1 is LNHDA and CDR2 is SQIVND (reference sequence). CDR3 coding DNA: TGTGCCAGTACTGAGGACAGTTATGGCTACACCTTC. This encodes CASTEDSYGYTF.

This clone occurred a few times. V gene TRBV3-1 (or the pseudogene TRBV3-2) combines with J gene TRBJ1-2, with 7 nucleotides matching TRBD1. This CDR3 has 15 amino acids. Germline trimming cut 4 bases from V and 8 bases from J; bases unmatched to any gene: 13. Germline CDR1 and CDR2: LGHDT and YNNKEL (reference sequence). The chain's CDR3 is CASSPPRQTGLGYTF. The CDR3 nucleotides are TGTGCCAGCAGCCCACCGCGTCAGACAGGGTTGGGCTACACCTTC.

The rearrangement joins TRBV3-1 (or the pseudogene TRBV3-2) to TRBJ2-5; 8 bases map to TRBD2. The CDR3 runs 16 residues. Looked up from germline, CDR1 is LGHDT and CDR2 is YNNKEL (reference sequence). V dropped 1 base and J dropped 4; count of bases not matched to a gene: 8. The CDR3 spells CASSQGWGGRRETQYF. In DNA, the CDR3 is TGTGCCAGCAGCCAAGGGTGGGGCGGGAGGCGAGAGACCCAGTACTTC.

V gene TRBV28 combines with J gene TRBJ1-2, with TRBD1 as a possible D gene (6 bases). Trimming removed 10 bases at V and 0 bases at J, with 12 bases between. The germline V gene encodes CDR1 MDHEN and CDR2 SYDVKM. The CDR3 is made up of 13 amino acids. The CDR3 reads CAIRGLPNYGYTF. The CDR3 DNA sequence: TGTGCCATCAGGGGACTTCCTAACTATGGCTACACCTTC.

The chain employs TRBV27 and TRBJ2-5; 9 bases line up with TRBD1. The germline CDR1 and CDR2 sequences are MNHEY and SMNVEV (reference sequence). This CDR3 comprises 17 residues. Germline trimming cut 3 bases from V and 5 bases from J; bases unmatched to any gene: 13. The DNA for the CDR3 is TGTGCCAGCAGTTTTCGACAGGGGGTATTATCTCTGGAGACCCAGTACTTC. Residues: CASSFRQGVLSLETQYF.

The gene calls are TRBV27 and TRBJ1-2; 7 bases are a match to TRBD1. Trimming took 3 bases from V and 4 from J; bases not matched to a gene: 8. There are 15 residues in the CDR3. The germline CDR1 and CDR2 sequences are MNHEY and SMNVEV (reference sequence). This chain's CDR3 is CASSLTDRAGYGYTF. CDR3 DNA: TGTGCCAGCAGTTTGACCGACAGGGCGGGCTATGGCTACACCTTC.

The V and J genes are TRBV18 and TRBJ2-5; D unresolved. The CDR3 consists of 12 residues. V lost 1 base and J lost 5, with 5 bases in between. Germline V CDR1 and CDR2: KGHSH, LQKENI. CDR3: CASSPLRETQYF. The CDR3 DNA sequence: TGTGCCAGCTCACCACTTCGGGAGACCCAGTACTTC. The complete variable domain, with remaining parts taken from reference TRBV18 and TRBJ2-5, reads NAGVMQNPRHLVRRRGQEARLRCSPMKGHSHVYWYRQLPEEGLKFMVYLQKENIIDESGMPKERFSAEFPKEGPSILRIQQVVRGDSAAYFCASSPLRETQYFGPGTRLLVL.

This chain links TRBV19 with TRBJ1-5; D perhaps matches TRBD1 (6 bases). Trimming shortened V by 10 bases and J by 3 bases, and 16 bases separated the two germline ends. The germline V gene has CDR1 LNHDA and CDR2 SQIVND (reference sequence). The CDR3 length is 14 residues. The CDR3 reads CATPGGRPNQPQHF. The CDR3 DNA reads TGTGCCACCCCCGGGGGGCGGCCCAATCAGCCCCAGCATTTT.

The chain employs TRBV6-2 or TRBV6-3 and TRBJ2-3; 11 bases match TRBD1. The V gene end was trimmed by 5 bases and the J gene end by 4 bases; junction bases not matched to a gene: 8. The germline CDR1 and CDR2 sequences are MNHEY and SVGEGT. The length of the CDR3 is 16 residues. The chain's CDR3 is CASSRPRTGGSDTQYF. CDR3 sequence (DNA): TGTGCCAGCAGTCGACCACGGACAGGGGGCTCAGATACGCAGTATTTT.

The chain recombines TRBV28 with TRBJ2-2; the match to TRBD1 covers 10 bases. This CDR3 is built from 17 residues. Germline V gives CDR1 MDHEN, CDR2 SYDVKM. Trimming cost V 6 bases and J 1 base; bases outside gene matches: 8. This chain's CDR3 is CASSRLRDRGNTGELFF. CDR3 nucleotides: TGTGCCAGCAGCCGCCTCCGGGACAGGGGGAACACCGGGGAGCTGTTTTTT.

The chain is built from TRBV12-2 and TRBJ2-7; the table's TRBD2 call for D was not verified on the DNA. TRBV12-2 has pseudogene status. The CDR3 covers 19 residues. The CDR3 sequence is CASRLPPRNRGRAPIEQYV. The CDR3, as DNA: TGTGCAAGTCGCTTACCCCCACGGAACCGAGGGCGGGCCCCGATCGAGCAGTACGTC.

The V call is TRBV28, the J call TRBJ1-1; 7 bases are a match to TRBD1. This CDR3 spans 13 amino acids. V dropped 6 bases and J dropped 3; count of bases not matched to a gene: 4. The germline gives CDR1 MDHEN, CDR2 SYDVKM. The CDR3 loop reads CASRSQGDTEAFF. DNA of the CDR3: TGTGCCAGCAGATCTCAGGGGGACACTGAAGCTTTCTTT.

The chain recombines TRBV7-3 with TRBJ2-1, with TRBD2 matching 13 bases. Unmatched junction bases numbered 1, after V lost 3 bases and J lost 5 bases. Germline V gene data show CDR1 as SGHTA and CDR2 as FQGTGA. The CDR3 is 15 amino acids. CDR3 loop: CASSLGLAGHNEQFF. The CDR3 region has the DNA TGTGCCAGCAGCTTGGGACTAGCGGGACACAATGAGCAGTTCTTC.

This clone was seen a single time. The J gene is TRBJ1-1, the V gene TRBV7-9; D perhaps matches TRBD1 (6 bases). This CDR3 is 13 amino acids long. Trimming removed 3 bases at V and 1 base at J, with 6 bases between. Germline CDR1 reads SEHNR; CDR2 reads FQNEAQ (reference sequence). Here the CDR3 DNA reads TGTGCCAGCAGCTTGACAGGGAACACTGAAGCTTTCTTT. This encodes CASSLTGNTEAFF.

V gene TRBV19 combines with J gene TRBJ1-2; TRBD1 matches at 9 bases. Unmatched junction bases numbered 6, after V lost 5 bases and J lost 5 bases. Germline CDR1 is LNHDA and CDR2 is SQIVND (reference sequence). The CDR3 loop spans 14 amino acids. The CDR3 DNA sequence: TGTGCCAGTAGTTCCCAGGACAGGGGATATGGCTACACCTTC. Protein sequence: CASSSQDRGYGYTF.

This chain connects TRBV30 to TRBJ2-7; TRBD1 is a possible D gene (6 bases). The CDR3 is 15 amino acids. Germline CDR1 GTSNPN, CDR2 SVGIG (reference sequence). Deletions cut 5 bases from V and 2 bases from J, with 19 bases between. The CDR3 DNA sequence: TGTGCCTGGGGTGCCTGGGGGCGGATCCCCTACGAGCAGTACTTC. Translation: CAWGAWGRIPYEQYF. The variable domain in full, with the rest retrieved from reference TRBV30 and TRBJ2-7, is SQTIHQWPATLVQPVGSPLSLECTVEGTSNPNLYWYRQAAGRGLQLLFYSVGIGQISSEVPQNLSASRPQDRQFILSSKKLLLSDSGFYLCAWGAWGRIPYEQYFGPGTRLTVT.

The DNA of the CDR3 is TGTGCCAGCAGCCAAGTCGCAGCGGGGTCTCAAGAGACCCAGTACTTC. Translated, it gives CASSQVAAGSQETQYF. J is TRBJ2-5 and V is TRBV3-1 (or the pseudogene TRBV3-2), with TRBD2 identical over 7 bases. CDR1 is LGHDT and CDR2 is YNNKEL in the germline V gene (reference sequence). V dropped 1 base and J dropped 2; count of bases not matched to a gene: 7. The CDR3 is 16 amino acids.

The chain employs TRBV9 and TRBJ2-1; tentative D call: TRBD1 (5 bases). The CDR3 consists of 16 residues. Germline loops: CDR1 SGDLS, CDR2 YYNGEE. The germline V and J ends were trimmed by 6 bases and 2 bases, with 18 bases remaining between them. In DNA, the CDR3 is TGTGCCAGCACCCTGACAGACCGATGGGCCTACAATGAGCAGTTCTTC. It is translated as CASTLTDRWAYNEQFF.

V usage is TRBV5-4 and J usage is TRBJ2-2; 11 bases match TRBD2. The CDR3 is 18 amino acids. Germline loops: CDR1 SGHNT, CDR2 YYREEE (reference sequence). V lost 9 bases and J lost 6; bases outside the gene matches: 19. This chain's CDR3 is CAIAEGLAGGAVSGELFF. CDR3 sequence (DNA): TGTGCCATCGCAGAGGGTCTAGCGGGGGGAGCCGTCTCCGGGGAGCTGTTTTTT.

This chain uses TRBV19 with TRBJ1-6; perhaps TRBD1 as D (5 bases). Trimming left V 3 bases short and J 6 bases short, with 9 bases between. In germline, CDR1 is LNHDA, CDR2 SQIVND (reference sequence). The CDR3 covers 14 residues. The CDR3 DNA follows: TGTGCCAGTAGTATCCCAGGGTTTAATTCACCCCTCCACTTT. Translated, it gives CASSIPGFNSPLHF.

CDR3: CASSDGDMNTEAFF. The CDR3 DNA is TGCGCCAGCAGCGATGGGGACATGAACACTGAAGCTTTCTTT. This chain joins TRBV5-1 and TRBJ1-1; perhaps TRBD1 as D (6 bases). Looked up from germline, CDR1 is SGHRS and CDR2 is YFSETQ. V lost 4 bases to trimming and J lost 0 bases, with 10 bases between them. This CDR3 has 14 amino acids.

This chain uses TRBV9 with TRBJ1-1; no firm D call. V was pared by 6 bases and J by 0 bases, with 15 bases between. This CDR3 region has 15 residues. The germline gives CDR1 SGDLS, CDR2 YYNGEE. In DNA, the CDR3 is TGTGCCAGCACCACTTCGCCGACAATGAACACTGAAGCTTTCTTT. Encoded protein: CASTTSPTMNTEAFF.

This clone was recorded once. The CDR3 spells CSASFGEGSFNQPQHF. In nucleotides, the CDR3 is TGCAGTGCTAGTTTTGGGGAGGGGTCCTTCAATCAGCCCCAGCATTTT. The gene calls are TRBV20-1 and TRBJ1-5; D possibly corresponds to TRBD1 (5 bases). V gave up 3 bases and J gave up 3 bases, with 18 bases separating them. The germline CDR1 and CDR2 sequences are DFQATT and SNEGSKA (reference sequence). CDR3 length: 16 residues.

This clone appeared once. The chain links TRBV28 to TRBJ2-6; a weak D match, TRBD1 (6 bases). The CDR3 runs to 17 residues. V was pared by 5 bases and J by 0 bases, with 14 bases between. Germline V gene lookup returns CDR1 MDHEN and CDR2 SYDVKM. As DNA, the CDR3 is TGTGCCAGCAGTCCCCCGGGACACCACTCTGGGGCCAACGTCCTGACTTTC. Translating it yields CASSPPGHHSGANVLTF.

V gene TRBV9 combines with J gene TRBJ1-1; 8 bases agree with TRBD1. CDR1 is SGDLS and CDR2 is YYNGEE in the germline V gene. CDR3 length: 15 residues. The trim removed 4 bases at V and 0 bases at J, leaving 5 bases unmatched. DNA of the CDR3: TGTGCCAGCAGCATACGGACAGGGTTGAACACTGAAGCTTTCTTT. Encoded protein: CASSIRTGLNTEAFF.

This chain connects TRBV28 to TRBJ1-6; 7 nucleotides match TRBD1. This CDR3 has 18 residues. Germline loops: CDR1 MDHEN, CDR2 SYDVKM. With 2 bases clipped from V and 7 bases from J, the junction kept 14 bases outside the gene matches. CDR3 residues: CASSLEAGGQGLNSPLHF. The CDR3 region has the DNA TGTGCCAGCAGTTTAGAGGCAGGGGGGCAGGGGTTAAATTCACCCCTCCACTTT.